This T cell receptor beta chain was sequenced during a study of cytomegalovirus exposure and HLA in healthy donors. Study at large: In a previous analysis, some 110 million unique TCR beta sequences were found from 170 million or so T cells.

PCR was performed using 60 Vbeta and 13 Jbeta primers. TCRdb keeps only in-frame clones here, not all; method: immunoSEQ multiplex PCR. The sample holds more than 90,000 clones, over 60% seen once. This CDR3 spans 16 amino acids. From germline, CDR1 is SNHLY and CDR2 FYNNEI. V shed 6 bases, J shed 0 bases, and the junction held 9 bases outside the gene matches. The study's findings and limits: About 87% or about 30% of the time was how often most TCR beta V segments were productive, according to an earlier analysis.

On this clone: Its antigen is still unknown.

Absent from the records is this donor's CMV serostatus. The V and J genes are TRBV2 and TRBJ2-3; 7 positions match TRBD1. Input material: PBMCs. This clonotype was obtained from a human donor in good health. This CDR3 reads CASSGKGTDSTDTQYF. CDR3 bases: TGTGCCAGCAGCGGTAAAGGGACAGATAGCACAGATACGCAGTATTTT.